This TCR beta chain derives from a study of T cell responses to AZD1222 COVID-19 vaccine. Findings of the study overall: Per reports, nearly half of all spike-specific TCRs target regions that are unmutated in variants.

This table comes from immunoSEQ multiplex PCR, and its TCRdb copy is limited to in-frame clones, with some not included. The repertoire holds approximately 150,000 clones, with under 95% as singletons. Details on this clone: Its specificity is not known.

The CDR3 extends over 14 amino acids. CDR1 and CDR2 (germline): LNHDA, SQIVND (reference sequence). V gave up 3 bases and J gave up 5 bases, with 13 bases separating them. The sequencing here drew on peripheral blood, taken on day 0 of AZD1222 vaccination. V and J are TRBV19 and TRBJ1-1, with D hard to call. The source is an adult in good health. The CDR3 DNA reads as TGTGCCAGTAGTATCGACTTGAGAGGGACTGAAGCTTTCTTT. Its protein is CASSIDLRGTEAFF.